The 27 T cell receptor beta chains given below trace back to one sample, sequenced in a study of Graves' ophthalmopathy and Graves' hyperthyroidism. RNA transcripts served as template for amplifying TCR beta CDR3 sequences. Second-round multiplex PCR came after a first-round RT-PCR that employed HTBI primers. A single record per CDR3 protein comes from TCRdb applying MiXCR to the multiplex PCR reads. The sample lists hundreds of thousands of distinct CDR3 sequences, 22% occurring once. The sample taken for sequencing was peripheral blood. Source of these receptors: a woman younger than 30 with stable Graves' hyperthyroidism. Some clones in this sample may be carry-over from other donors' samples.

Only a few counts were recorded for this clonotype. A much larger clonotype is one base distant, so this may be a read error. This sequence joins TRBV7-3 and TRBJ1-1; D is unclear. This CDR3 contains 14 residues. From germline, CDR1 is SGHTA and CDR2 FQGTGA. CDR3 bases: TGTGCCAGCAGCTTAATTTCGGGGAACACTGAAGCTTGCTTT. The encoded protein is CASSLISGNTEACF. The variable domain in full, completed from reference TRBV7-3 and TRBJ1-1, reads GAGVSQTPSNKVTEKGKYVELRCDPISGHTALYWYRQSLGQGPEFLIYFQGTGAADDSGLPNDRFFAVRPEGSVSTLKIQRTERGDSAVYLCASSLISGNTEACFGQGTRLTVV.

The rearrangement links TRBV7-2 to TRBJ2-7; D unresolved. The CDR3 has 14 residues. The V gene's germline CDR1 is SGHTA and CDR2 FQGNSA. Between the trimmed V and J ends, which lost 2 bases and 2 bases, there was a span of 10 bases. Here the CDR3 reads CASSLFGRAYEQYF. CDR3 bases: TGTGCCAGCAGCTTATTTGGTAGGGCCTACGAGCAGTACTTC.

The CDR3 nucleotides are TGCGCCAGCAGCTTGGAGACAGGGGACTCACCCCTCCACTTT. Translated: CASSLETGDSPLHF. The V gene is TRBV5-1, the J gene TRBJ1-6, with TRBD1 identical over 8 bases. This CDR3 is built from 14 residues. CDR1 and CDR2 (germline): SGHRS, YFSETQ. After removal of 0 bases from V and 10 bases from J, the junction contained 3 bases not matched to a gene.

The chain recombines TRBV6-1 with TRBJ2-2; D remains unclear. V was pared by 6 bases and J by 6 bases, with 11 bases between. This CDR3 contains 13 residues. Germline V gene sequence: CDR1 MNHNS, CDR2 SASEGT. Written as DNA, the CDR3 is TGTGCCAGCAGCGCAGATGTACCCGGGGAGCTGTTTTTT. Translation gives CASSADVPGELFF.

This clonotype has at least ten counts. V gene TRBV28 combines with J gene TRBJ2-7; D could derive from TRBD1 or TRBD2 (6 bases each). CDR3 length: 17 residues. Trimming cost V 6 bases and J 0 bases, with 21 bases left between them. Germline CDR1 MDHEN, CDR2 SYDVKM. The CDR3 here is CASRSTGSGATSYEQYF. As DNA, the CDR3 is TGTGCCAGCAGATCAACCGGCTCGGGGGCGACCTCCTACGAGCAGTACTTC.

This clonotype has ten or more counts. The chain has TRBV9 and TRBJ1-2; D is possibly TRBD1 (6 bases). Trimming took 1 base from V and 6 from J, leaving 10 bases between them. The CDR3 runs 13 residues. Germline CDR1 reads SGDLS; CDR2 reads YYNGEE. The CDR3 DNA follows: TGTGCCAGCAGCGTACAACAGGGTCATGGCTACACCTTC. Translation gives CASSVQQGHGYTF.

The chain combines TRBV10-1 with TRBJ2-7; 12 bases align to TRBD2. V dropped 3 bases and J dropped 3; count of bases not matched to a gene: 3. The CDR3 length is 15 residues. Germline V CDR1 and CDR2: WNHNN, SYGVQD (reference sequence). CDR3 region: CASSDGLAGLYEQYF. The CDR3 nucleotides are TGCGCCAGCAGTGATGGACTAGCGGGACTCTACGAGCAGTACTTC.

This clonotype was seen at least ten times. DNA for the CDR3: TGTGCCTGGAGGGTTGGGATGAACACTGAAGCTTTCTTT. Amino acids: CAWRVGMNTEAFF. V gene TRBV30 combines with J gene TRBJ1-1; no definite D call. Germline loops: CDR1 GTSNPN, CDR2 SVGIG (reference sequence). CDR3 length equals 13 residues. With 3 bases removed from V and 0 bases from J, the gap between germline ends came to 8 bases.

The chain carries TRBV5-1 and TRBJ2-7, with 8 bases that match TRBD1. Germline-derived CDR1 and CDR2 are SGHRS and YFSETQ. V was clipped by 4 bases and J by 4 bases; unmatched bases: 10. The CDR3 is 15 amino acids. The CDR3 nucleotides are TGCGCCAGCAGCCGAGGAGACAGGGGAAGGTACGAGCAGTACTTC. Encoded protein: CASSRGDRGRYEQYF.

This clonotype has ten or more counts. The chain has TRBV7-2 and TRBJ1-5; D remains unclear. V shed 3 bases and J shed 4 bases, with 10 bases lying between them. The CDR3 totals 14 residues. Per germline, CDR1 SGHTA and CDR2 FQGNSA. As DNA, the CDR3 is TGTGCCAGCAGCTTTACTCTCATAAATCAGCCCCAGCATTTT. This encodes CASSFTLINQPQHF.

The table lists this clonotype with many counts. CDR3 nucleotides: TGTGCCAGCACCGAGGGGGTCAATCTATCCCTCCACTTT. Translated, it gives CASTEGVNLSLHF. The chain carries TRBV7-2 and TRBJ1-6, with D tentatively TRBD1 (6 bases). V lost 7 bases, J lost 14 bases, and 18 bases lay in between. The germline V gene encodes CDR1 SGHTA and CDR2 FQGNSA. The CDR3 is 13 amino acids.

The chain combines TRBV30 with TRBJ1-2; TRBD1 matches 8 bases. From germline, CDR1 is GTSNPN and CDR2 SVGIG (reference sequence). The CDR3 covers 11 residues. V shed 5 bases and J 8 bases; nucleotides not matched to a gene: 4. The CDR3 coding sequence is TGTGCCTGGCAGACAGGGGAAGGCTACACCTTC. It encodes CAWQTGEGYTF.

This clonotype was recorded at least ten times. The J gene is TRBJ1-1, the V gene TRBV6-1; a possible D gene is TRBD1 (6 bases). Trimming took 2 bases from V and 5 from J, leaving 9 bases between them. This CDR3 is built from 13 residues. Germline CDR1 is MNHNS and CDR2 is SASEGT. The CDR3, as DNA: TGTGCCAGCAGTGAAAGGGGGGATACTGAAGCTTTCTTT. Amino acid sequence: CASSERGDTEAFF.

This clonotype was counted at least ten times. The chain carries TRBV12-3 or TRBV12-4 and TRBJ1-1; D is ambiguous. V lost 3 bases and J lost 2, with 10 bases in between. The CDR3 spans 14 residues. The CDR3 protein is CASSLFTVNTEAFF. CDR3 bases: TGTGCCAGCAGTTTGTTCACAGTTAACACTGAAGCTTTCTTT.

The V and J genes are TRBV13 and TRBJ1-5; a weak D match, TRBD1 (5 bases). Per germline, CDR1 PRHDT and CDR2 FYEKMQ (reference sequence). This CDR3 comprises 13 residues. Trimming removed 6 bases from V and 7 bases from J, with 13 bases in between. CDR3 in amino acids: CASSSGQRQPQHF. In DNA, the CDR3 is TGTGCCAGCAGTTCGGGGCAAAGGCAGCCCCAGCATTTT. Supplemented by reference TRBV13 and TRBJ1-5, the full variable domain reads AAGVIQSPRHLIKEKRETATLKCYPIPRHDTVYWYQQGPGQDPQFLISFYEKMQSDKGSIPDRFSAQQFSDYHSELNMSSLELGDSALYFCASSSGQRQPQHFGDGTRLSIL.

The chain is built from TRBV27 and TRBJ1-5, with D unresolved. In germline, CDR1 is MNHEY, CDR2 SMNVEV (reference sequence). The CDR3 runs to 13 residues. Trimming removed 6 bases from V and 3 bases from J, with 9 bases in between. In DNA, the CDR3 is TGTGCCAGCAGCCCCCAGGCCAATCAGCCCCAGCATTTT. Protein product: CASSPQANQPQHF.

This clonotype was recorded at least ten times. This chain uses TRBV6-2 or TRBV6-3 with TRBJ1-5; D not resolved. The germline V and J ends were trimmed by 6 bases and 3 bases, with 6 bases remaining between them. This CDR3 is 12 amino acids long. CDR1 is MNHEY, CDR2 SVGEGT, per germline. The chain's CDR3 is CASRFPNQPQHF. DNA for the CDR3: TGTGCCAGCAGGTTCCCCAATCAGCCCCAGCATTTT.

Many counts were recorded for this clonotype. The CDR3 here is CASAHAPYEQYF. In nucleotides, the CDR3 is TGTGCCAGCGCTCACGCCCCCTACGAGCAGTACTTC. The V call is TRBV28, the J call TRBJ2-7; no clear D gene. This CDR3 contains 12 residues. V lost 8 bases, J lost 2 bases, and 10 bases lay in between. Germline assignment: CDR1 MDHEN and CDR2 SYDVKM.

The J gene is TRBJ1-1, the V gene TRBV30; perhaps TRBD1 as D (5 bases). The CDR3 loop spans 12 amino acids. From germline, CDR1 is GTSNPN and CDR2 SVGIG (reference sequence). V was trimmed by 3 bases and J by 5 bases, leaving 10 bases between them. CDR3 protein: CAWSARGTEAFF. Here the CDR3 DNA reads TGTGCCTGGAGCGCCCGGGGGACTGAAGCTTTCTTT.

At least ten counts were recorded for this clonotype. J is TRBJ2-2 and V is TRBV10-3, with D maybe TRBD1 (6 bases). The CDR3 consists of 16 residues. V was shortened by 11 bases and J by 0 bases, with 19 bases between the two germline ends. Germline V lookup: CDR1 ENHRY, CDR2 SYGVKD. The DNA for the CDR3 is TGTGCCGATTCCGGGACATATTCCCCGAACACCGGGGAGCTGTTTTTT. This translates into CADSGTYSPNTGELFF.

This clonotype was seen a few times. The chain recombines TRBV20-1 with TRBJ1-2; TRBD1 matches at 7 bases. CDR1 and CDR2 from the germline V gene are DFQATT and SNEGSKA (reference sequence). Losses at the gene ends were 6 bases for V and 0 bases for J; bases not matched to a gene: 4. This CDR3 comprises 13 residues. Here the CDR3 reads CSAGDSSNYGYTF. In DNA form, the CDR3 reads TGCAGTGCCGGGGACAGCTCTAACTATGGCTACACCTTC.

This clonotype was found many times. The J gene is TRBJ1-3, the V gene TRBV7-8; 10 nucleotides match TRBD1. CDR1 is SGHVS, CDR2 FQNEAQ, per germline. V shed 5 bases, J shed 5 bases, and the junction held 15 bases outside the gene matches. The CDR3 has 18 residues. CDR3 nucleotide sequence: TGTGCCAGCAGCGTCGGAAAAGGGACAGGGGAAACCCGAAACACCATATATTTT. It is translated as CASSVGKGTGETRNTIYF.

This clonotype was counted ten times or more. This chain uses TRBV2 with TRBJ2-5, with unresolved D. The CDR3 covers 18 residues. Trimming stripped 1 base from V and 2 bases from J, with 20 bases between. Germline-derived CDR1 and CDR2 are SNHLY and FYNNEI. CDR3 coding DNA: TGTGCCAGCAGTGAAGGCCCCCCACCATTGCGTTCTCAAGAGACCCAGTACTTC. Amino acids: CASSEGPPPLRSQETQYF.

The rearrangement links TRBV28 to TRBJ1-3; D perhaps matches TRBD1 (5 bases). Trimming stripped 6 bases from V and 4 bases from J, with 19 bases between. The CDR3 runs 16 residues. Germline lookup yields CDR1 MDHEN and CDR2 SYDVKM. The CDR3, as DNA: TGTGCCAGCAGCCTCGCGGGGCAGTACGAAGGAAACACCATATATTTT. Amino acid sequence: CASSLAGQYEGNTIYF.

At least ten counts were recorded for this clonotype. The V call is TRBV11-1, the J call TRBJ1-1; D not certain. This CDR3 is 13 amino acids long. Germline V gene lookup returns CDR1 SGHAT and CDR2 FQDESV (reference sequence). The germline V and J ends were trimmed by 3 bases and 5 bases, with 10 bases remaining between them. The CDR3 sequence is CASSFRMGTEAFF. CDR3 bases: TGTGCCAGCAGCTTCCGGATGGGGACTGAAGCTTTCTTT.

Many counts were recorded for this clonotype. The CDR3 DNA reads TGTGCCAGCAGTTTAAACGCGGGACTGGAGTGGGAGACCCAGTACTTC. Its translation: CASSLNAGLEWETQYF. This chain uses TRBV12-3 or TRBV12-4 with TRBJ2-5; TRBD2 might be the D (6 bases). Trimming removed 2 bases from V and 5 bases from J, with 18 bases in between. The CDR3 contains 16 residues.

The J gene is TRBJ1-1, the V gene TRBV29-1; D is perhaps TRBD1 (6 bases). Germline V gene data show CDR1 as SQVTM and CDR2 as ANQGSEA. There are 13 residues in the CDR3. Between the trimmed V and J ends, which lost 1 base and 6 bases, there was a span of 12 bases. The chain's CDR3 is CSVEGTAVPEAFF. In nucleotides, the CDR3 is TGCAGCGTTGAAGGGACAGCTGTGCCTGAAGCTTTCTTT.